The 20 T cell receptor beta chains reported below all come from one sample, sequenced in a study of T cells in Graves' hyperthyroidism and ophthalmopathy (dated by TCRdb to the late 2010s). The library came from multiplex PCR. The sequencing machine was an Illumina HiSeq 2000. The TCR beta CDR3 regions were amplified from the RNA transcripts. A first-round RT-PCR of the TCR CDR3 used the HTBI primer set with the Qiagen OneStep RT-PCR kit. The raw public data were reprocessed by TCRdb itself: fastp quality trimming at Q25, MiXCR clonotype calling, in-frame beta chains only. Rows with one shared CDR3 protein collapse into an entry with the most common genes and DNA. For this sample the table gives around 540,000 distinct CDR3 sequences, of which around 42% were detected only once. The ten largest clones add up to roughly 8.2% of the sample. Sequencing was carried out using peripheral blood or thyroid tissue (not recorded which). All receptors come from a woman aged 18-35 years with Graves' hyperthyroidism. Donor details come from another sample of the same person, matched by shared clones.

This clonotype was counted ten times or more. The genes are TRBV2 and TRBJ1-6, with a possible D match to TRBD1 (5 bases). Trimming took 6 bases from V and 7 from J, leaving 10 bases between them. The CDR3 has 13 amino acids. The V gene's germline CDR1 is SNHLY and CDR2 FYNNEI. As DNA, the CDR3 is TGTGCCAGCAGCAGACAGCCAAATTCACCCCTCCACTTT. Protein: CASSRQPNSPLHF.

The genes are TRBV7-2 and TRBJ2-2, with TRBD2 identical over 10 bases. This CDR3 spans 17 amino acids. V was pared by 5 bases and J by 0 bases, with 6 bases of the junction left unmatched. Germline V lookup: CDR1 SGHTA, CDR2 FQGNSA. DNA for the CDR3: TGTGCCAGCAGCCAAGAGACTAGCGGGCCGAACACCGGGGAGCTGTTTTTT. Residues: CASSQETSGPNTGELFF.

At least ten counts were recorded for this clonotype. The chain has TRBV29-1 and TRBJ1-1; unclear D gene. The CDR3 loop spans 11 amino acids. V lost 6 bases and J 1 base, leaving 6 bases between the germline ends. The germline V gene has CDR1 SQVTM and CDR2 ANQGSEA. CDR3 amino acids: CSVQKNTEAFF. The CDR3 DNA follows: TGCAGCGTCCAGAAGAACACTGAAGCTTTCTTT.

A note on this clonotype: This could be a read error, since a much larger clone is one nucleotide away. The CDR3 coding sequence is TGCGCCAGCAGCTTGAGGGGGCACGACACTGAAGCTTTCTTT. It is translated as CASSLRGHDTEAFF. The chain couples TRBV5-1 to TRBJ1-1, with 7 positions matching TRBD1. CDR3 length: 14 residues. After removal of 1 base from V and 3 bases from J, the junction contained 3 bases not matched to a gene. Germline values: CDR1 SGHRS, CDR2 YFSETQ.

Regarding this clonotype: A much larger clone is a single base away; this may be a read error. This rearrangement joins TRBV12-3 or TRBV12-4 to TRBJ1-6; a weak D match, TRBD1 (5 bases). This CDR3 has 13 amino acids. V lost 7 bases and J lost 16, with 20 bases in between. CDR3 sequence reads: CASTIGVRAALHF. In nucleotides, the CDR3 is TGTGCCAGCACCATAGGGGTCAGAGCCGCTCTCCACTTT.

A few counts support this clonotype. The rearrangement uses TRBV19 and TRBJ1-5; TRBD1 might be the D (6 bases). Deletions cut 7 bases from V and 4 bases from J, with 23 bases between. Germline-derived CDR1 and CDR2 are LNHDA and SQIVND (reference sequence). CDR3 length: 17 amino acids. The CDR3 nucleotides read TGTGCCAGTACCCCCCGTCGGGGCCAGGGGACGAATCAGCCCCAGCATTTT. This codes for CASTPRRGQGTNQPQHF.

The V gene is TRBV20-1, the J gene TRBJ2-7, with D unclear. The CDR3 has 11 residues. Between the trimmed V and J ends, which lost 3 bases and 6 bases, there was a span of 9 bases. Germline values: CDR1 DFQATT, CDR2 SNEGSKA (reference sequence). For the CDR3, the DNA is TGCAGTGCTAGTTTCCGTACCGAGCAGTACTTC. Translation: CSASFRTEQYF.

The genes are TRBV7-6 and TRBJ2-7; 7 nucleotides line up with TRBD1. Germline CDR1 SGHVS, CDR2 FNYEAQ. Unmatched junction bases numbered 7, after V lost 5 bases and J lost 0 bases. CDR3 length: 15 residues. CDR3 amino acids: CASSQGGQPSYEQYF. The CDR3 region has the DNA TGTGCCAGCAGCCAAGGGGGACAGCCCTCCTACGAGCAGTACTTC.

This clonotype was observed at least ten times. The rearrangement joins TRBV7-9 to TRBJ1-5; D ambiguous. Looked up from germline, CDR1 is SEHNR and CDR2 is FQNEAQ (reference sequence). The CDR3 is 12 amino acids. Trimming removed 2 bases from V and 7 bases from J, with 6 bases in between. CDR3 in DNA: TGTGCCAGCAGCTTAACCCAACAGCCCCAGCATTTT. Residues: CASSLTQQPQHF.

The chain couples TRBV7-3 to TRBJ1-4, with no clear D. The CDR3 spans 14 residues. The V gene's germline CDR1 is SGHTA and CDR2 FQGTGA. Trimming took 4 bases from V and 7 from J, leaving 13 bases between them. CDR3 protein: CASSSSGPREKLFF. CDR3 nucleotide sequence: TGTGCCAGCAGCTCCAGCGGGCCCCGTGAAAAACTGTTTTTT.

This clonotype was detected only a few times. The genes are TRBV5-1 and TRBJ2-7; a weak D match, TRBD1 (6 bases). Germline CDR1 reads SGHRS; CDR2 reads YFSETQ. This CDR3 is 13 amino acids long. Trimming took off 4 bases at V and 3 bases at J, with 11 bases between the two ends. The CDR3 DNA is TGCGCCAGCAGCCCCGTACAGGGCTACGAGCAGTACTTC. It codes for CASSPVQGYEQYF.

A single count supports this clonotype. This sequence may be a read error, since a much larger clone differs from it by one base. The chain links TRBV29-1 to TRBJ2-7, with 8 nucleotides matching TRBD1. The germline CDR1 and CDR2 sequences are SQVTM and ANQGSEA. Germline trimming cut 7 bases from V and 6 bases from J; bases unmatched to any gene: 8. The CDR3 is made up of 12 amino acids. CDR3 DNA sequence: TGCAGCGGACGGACAGGGAGGAGCGAGCAGTACTTC. Protein product: CSGRTGRSEQYF.

This chain connects TRBV29-1 to TRBJ1-5, with D unresolved. The germline CDR1 and CDR2 sequences are SQVTM and ANQGSEA. The length of the CDR3 is 13 residues. The V end lost 8 bases, the J end lost 6 bases, and 17 bases lay between the germline ends. This chain's CDR3 is CSLAGVAGQPQHF. The CDR3, as DNA: TGCAGCTTGGCCGGAGTAGCGGGTCAGCCCCAGCATTTT.

This clonotype has more than one count but fewer than ten. Germline is not matched at one junction end, which may reflect a read error. This rearrangement joins TRBV7-7 to TRBJ2-5; D unclear. The CDR3 runs 14 residues. Germline CDR1 is SSHAT and CDR2 is FNYEAQ (reference sequence). The DNA of the CDR3 is TGTGCTAGCAGCCAAATGTTTAGCCAAGAGACCCAGTACTTC. Protein product: CASSQMFSQETQYF.

This chain uses TRBV7-3 with TRBJ1-5; D ambiguous. Germline CDR1 and CDR2: SGHTA and FQGTGA. The CDR3 totals 11 residues. CDR3 loop: CASQEGQPQHF. The CDR3 nucleotides read TGTGCTAGCCAAGAGGGTCAGCCCCAGCATTTT.

In its sample, this clonotype was seen a few times. Here the CDR3 DNA reads TGTGCCAGCAGTTACTCGGTCCAGTTTCAACGGGGCTACACCTTC. It encodes CASSYSVQFQRGYTF. This chain connects TRBV6-5 to TRBJ1-2; no clear D. The CDR3 totals 15 residues. V was clipped by 0 bases and J by 8 bases, with 16 bases between them. Germline V gene sequence: CDR1 MNHEY, CDR2 SVGAGI.

This clonotype has only a few counts. The genes are TRBV7-2 and TRBJ2-5, with D possibly matching TRBD2 (5 bases). Germline assignment: CDR1 SGHTA and CDR2 FQGNSA. V lost 5 bases to trimming and J lost 7 bases, with 20 bases between them. CDR3 length: 15 amino acids. The CDR3 is CASSPLTWFAGTQYF. CDR3 DNA: TGTGCCAGCAGCCCCTTGACATGGTTCGCGGGGACCCAGTACTTC.

The genes are TRBV2 and TRBJ1-1; the D gene is possibly TRBD1 (6 bases). V was clipped by 11 bases and J by 7 bases, with 17 bases between them. Germline assignment: CDR1 SNHLY and CDR2 FYNNEI. The length of the CDR3 is 12 residues. CDR3 DNA: TGTGCCCGAGCCTGGGCAGGGGATGAAGCTTTCTTT. Its protein product is CARAWAGDEAFF. Full variable domain (missing parts from reference TRBV2 and TRBJ1-1): EPEVTQTPSHQVTQMGQEVILRCVPISNHLYFYWYRQILGQKVEFLVSFYNNEISEKSEIFDDQFSVERPDGSNFTLKIRSTKLEDSAMYFCARAWAGDEAFFGQGTRLTVV.

This clonotype has more than one count but fewer than ten. This chain links TRBV20-1 with TRBJ2-7; D may correspond to TRBD1 or TRBD2 (6 bases each). Looked up from germline, CDR1 is DFQATT and CDR2 is SNEGSKA (reference sequence). The CDR3 runs 13 residues. V was trimmed by 3 bases and J by 6 bases, leaving 15 bases between them. The CDR3 reads CSARAGAGSEQYF. Here the CDR3 DNA reads TGCAGTGCTAGGGCAGGGGCGGGGTCCGAGCAGTACTTC.

This chain uses TRBV27 with TRBJ1-2; D uncertain. V dropped 5 bases and J dropped 4 bases, with 14 bases sitting between them. Germline V lookup: CDR1 MNHEY, CDR2 SMNVEV (reference sequence). This CDR3 region has 14 residues. CDR3 sequence reads: CASSQKALGYGYTF. The CDR3 nucleotides are TGTGCCAGCAGTCAAAAGGCCCTGGGCTATGGCTACACCTTC.